Following are 21 T cell receptor beta chains from one sample sequenced in a study of blood T cell repertoires in COVID-19. Libraries were prepared by immunoSEQ multiplex PCR; TCRdb keeps only in-frame clonotypes and omits some of them. The top ten clones hold under 8.5% of a sample with around 340,000 clones, less than 90% of them seen once. The source material was peripheral blood. These receptors came from a woman aged 55-70 years with COVID-19, enrolled during active disease.

The rearrangement uses TRBV5-1 and TRBJ2-7, with D perhaps TRBD1 (6 bases). Germline CDR1 and CDR2: SGHRS and YFSETQ. CDR3 size: 16 residues. Trimming took off 2 bases at V and 0 bases at J, with 15 bases between the two ends. CDR3 sequence (DNA): TGCGCCAGCAGCTTCGCACCGGGACACAACTCCTACGAGCAGTACTTC. Translation gives CASSFAPGHNSYEQYF.

This clone was detected once. The V and J genes are TRBV4-3 and TRBJ1-3; D may be TRBD1 (5 bases). Trimming took off 0 bases at V and 0 bases at J, with 18 bases between the two ends. The CDR3 is 19 residues long. Germline V gene data show CDR1 as LGHNA and CDR2 as YSLEER. The CDR3 sequence: CASSQDDPGYVFSGNTIYF. DNA for the CDR3: TGCGCCAGCAGCCAAGATGATCCAGGGTACGTGTTCTCTGGAAACACCATATATTTT.

This clone was detected a few times. The V call is TRBV5-1, the J call TRBJ2-1; 7 nucleotides align to TRBD2. The germline V gene encodes CDR1 SGHRS and CDR2 YFSETQ. There are 14 residues in the CDR3. J lost 12 bases, V lost 0 bases, and 9 bases had no gene match. The CDR3 loop reads CASSLGDPGGPQFF. DNA of the CDR3: TGCGCCAGCAGCTTGGGAGATCCGGGGGGTCCGCAGTTCTTC. The variable domain in full, with the rest retrieved from reference TRBV5-1 and TRBJ2-1, is KAGVTQTPRYLIKTRGQQVTLSCSPISGHRSVSWYQQTPGQGLQFLFEYFSETQRNKGNFPGRFSGRQFSNSRSEMNVSTLELGDSALYLCASSLGDPGGPQFFGPGTRLTVL.

V is TRBV9 and J is TRBJ2-3, with D unclear. The CDR3 totals 15 residues. CDR1 and CDR2 (germline): SGDLS, YYNGEE. Trimming removed 0 bases at V and 7 bases at J, with 15 bases between. The CDR3 sequence is CASSVDGLGANTQYF. The CDR3, as DNA: TGTGCCAGCAGCGTAGATGGGCTGGGTGCTAATACGCAGTATTTT.

This sequence joins TRBV5-6 and TRBJ1-3, with a weak D call TRBD1 (6 bases). The CDR3 is 15 residues long. Germline lookup yields CDR1 SGHDT and CDR2 YYEEEE. V was shortened by 0 bases and J by 2 bases, with 9 bases between the two germline ends. CDR3 nucleotides: TGTGCCAGCAGCTTGGAGCCAGGGGCTGGAAACACCATATATTTT. It translates to CASSLEPGAGNTIYF.

The genes are TRBV18 and TRBJ1-4, with TRBD1 as a possible D gene (5 bases). This CDR3 is built from 13 residues. V lost 3 bases, J lost 6 bases, and 8 bases lay in between. Germline lookup yields CDR1 KGHSH and CDR2 LQKENI. The CDR3 is CASSPRRDEKLFF. The CDR3 coding sequence is TGTGCCAGCTCACCCCGCAGGGATGAAAAACTGTTTTTT.

V is TRBV5-8 and J is TRBJ2-2; 8 nucleotides align to TRBD1. The CDR3 is 16 residues long. J gave up 4 bases and V 4 bases, and 9 bases lay outside the gene matches. CDR1 and CDR2 (germline): SGHTS, YDEGEE. The CDR3: CASSPRQGLSTGELFF. CDR3 nucleotides: TGTGCCAGCAGCCCTCGACAGGGGCTTAGCACCGGGGAGCTGTTTTTT.

The chain is built from TRBV7-8 and TRBJ1-1, with D hard to call. Looked up from germline, CDR1 is SGHVS and CDR2 is FQNEAQ. V was trimmed by 3 bases and J by 3 bases, leaving 17 bases between them. The CDR3 length is 16 residues. The CDR3 loop is CASSFRERIGDTEAFF. The DNA of the CDR3 is TGTGCCAGCAGCTTTAGGGAACGGATCGGGGACACTGAAGCTTTCTTT. Using reference TRBV7-8 and TRBJ1-1 for the parts outside the CDR3, the full variable domain is GAGVSQSPRYKVAKRGQDVALRCDPISGHVSLFWYQQALGQGPEFLTYFQNEAQLDKSGLPSDRFFAERPEGSVSTLKIQRTQQEDSAVYLCASSFRERIGDTEAFFGQGTRLTVV.

The V gene is TRBV12-5, the J gene TRBJ1-1; 8 bases agree with TRBD1. The CDR3 is 14 amino acids. Germline V gives CDR1 LGHNT, CDR2 FRNRAP. After removal of 7 bases from V and 10 bases from J, the junction contained 14 bases not matched to a gene. DNA of the CDR3: TGTGCTAGTGTCGACAGGGGCCGCCATTGGGGAGCTTTCTTT. Translated: CASVDRGRHWGAFF.

The V and J genes are TRBV5-8 and TRBJ1-2, with unresolved D. Germline loops: CDR1 SGHTS, CDR2 YDEGEE. The CDR3 spans 17 residues. V was clipped by 2 bases and J by 5 bases, with 22 bases between them. The CDR3 DNA follows: TGTGCCAGCAGCTTTTTGAAGGGTCGAGGGCTTGGGTATGGCTACACCTTC. Translated: CASSFLKGRGLGYGYTF.

The chain combines TRBV5-4 with TRBJ2-5, with D hard to call. The CDR3 length is 13 residues. CDR1 and CDR2 (germline): SGHNT, YYREEE (reference sequence). V shed 3 bases and J shed 5 bases, with 11 bases lying between them. The CDR3 region has the DNA TGTGCCAGCAGCTCCACTGGGCCCGAGACCCAGTACTTC. Amino acids: CASSSTGPETQYF.

The V and J genes are TRBV18 and TRBJ2-5, with 8 bases identical to TRBD2. With 1 base clipped from V and 0 bases from J, the junction kept 16 bases outside the gene matches. The CDR3 spans 20 residues. Per germline, CDR1 KGHSH and CDR2 LQKENI. The CDR3 sequence: CASSPLKKPAGDSYQETQYF. The CDR3 DNA reads TGTGCCAGCTCACCACTCAAGAAGCCAGCGGGGGACTCGTACCAAGAGACCCAGTACTTC.

This chain links TRBV7-9 with TRBJ2-5; TRBD1 matches 7 bases. The CDR3 has 16 residues. Trimming took 4 bases from V and 3 from J; bases not matched to a gene: 11. Germline loops: CDR1 SEHNR, CDR2 FQNEAQ (reference sequence). CDR3 sequence: CASSYIPGTAEETQYF. The CDR3 coding sequence is TGTGCCAGCAGCTATATACCTGGGACAGCTGAAGAGACCCAGTACTTC.

About this clone itself: Other DNA sequences in the same sample also yield this CDR3. The chain recombines TRBV30 with TRBJ2-7; D may be TRBD1 (6 bases). The length of the CDR3 is 12 residues. CDR1 and CDR2 from the germline V gene are GTSNPN and SVGIG (reference sequence). V was shortened by 1 base and J by 4 bases, with 8 bases between the two germline ends. The CDR3 reads CAWSAQGYEQYF. DNA of the CDR3: TGTGCCTGGAGTGCACAGGGATACGAGCAGTACTTC.

The J gene is TRBJ1-2, the V gene TRBV3-1 (or the pseudogene TRBV3-2); possibly TRBD1 for D (6 bases). This CDR3 has 15 amino acids. CDR1 LGHDT and CDR2 YNNKEL come from the germline V gene (reference sequence). The ends were cut back, 4 bases at V and 4 bases at J, with 16 bases in the middle. The CDR3 coding sequence is TGTGCCAGCAGCCCCCAAGAGGGGGTCGGCTATGGCTACACCTTC. It codes for CASSPQEGVGYGYTF.

The chain recombines TRBV7-9 with TRBJ1-6, with TRBD1 matching over 9 bases. CDR3 length equals 15 residues. V was pared by 5 bases and J by 9 bases, with 8 bases of the junction left unmatched. Germline-derived CDR1 and CDR2 are SEHNR and FQNEAQ (reference sequence). The DNA of the CDR3 is TGTGCCAGCAGCATCGACAGGGGGTACGGTTCACCCCTCCACTTT. Translating gives CASSIDRGYGSPLHF.

The rearrangement uses TRBV19 and TRBJ1-3; D may be TRBD1 (6 bases). Trimming cost V 6 bases and J 1 base, with 10 bases left between them. CDR1 LNHDA and CDR2 SQIVND come from the germline V gene (reference sequence). The CDR3 has 14 residues. CDR3 DNA sequence: TGTGCCAGTAGCCCGGACAGATCTGGAAACACCATATATTTT. Its translation is CASSPDRSGNTIYF.

In this sample, this clone turned up a few times. The CDR3 loop is CASSLKGVSIFF. CDR3 in DNA: TGTGCCAGCAGTTTAAAAGGGGTCTCCATCTTCTTT. The chain is built from TRBV27 and TRBJ1-1; maybe TRBD1 (5 bases). Trimming shortened V by 2 bases and J by 14 bases, and 15 bases separated the two germline ends. This CDR3 has 12 amino acids. Germline lookup yields CDR1 MNHEY and CDR2 SMNVEV (reference sequence).

This rearrangement joins TRBV6-5 to TRBJ2-1; 9 nucleotides align to TRBD1. Unmatched junction bases numbered 12, after V lost 8 bases and J lost 7 bases. CDR1 is MNHEY, CDR2 SVGAGI, per germline. CDR3 size: 15 residues. As DNA, the CDR3 is TGTGCCAGCGGGACCCTACAGGGGGCCACGAATGAGCAGTTCTTC. It translates to CASGTLQGATNEQFF.

The chain combines TRBV5-1 with TRBJ1-1; 9 nucleotides match TRBD1. J gave up 4 bases and V 4 bases, and 8 bases lay outside the gene matches. CDR3 length: 15 residues. Germline V gene data show CDR1 as SGHRS and CDR2 as YFSETQ. CDR3 nucleotide sequence: TGCGCCAGCAGCCTTTCCGGGACAGGGAGCACTGAAGCTTTCTTT. Protein: CASSLSGTGSTEAFF.

CDR3 nucleotide sequence: TGTGCCAGCACCTCGGGGAATGAAGCTTTCTTT. This codes for CASTSGNEAFF. The rearrangement joins TRBV6-5 to TRBJ1-1; D is uncertain. From germline, CDR1 is MNHEY and CDR2 SVGAGI. V was trimmed by 7 bases and J by 7 bases, leaving 10 bases between them. This CDR3 has 11 amino acids.